The clone carrying this TCR beta chain was picked up a small number of times. What it binds is unknown. The data were obtained in a study of cytomegalovirus exposure and HLA in healthy donors. Findings and caveats of the study: In all likelihood, a cluster of highly shared sequence variants was a sequencing artifact.

The PCR contained 60 Vbeta and 13 Jbeta primers. Some clones are missing from TCRdb's copy, which holds only in-frame ones; the method was immunoSEQ multiplex PCR. The sample holds 120,000 to 150,000 clones; around 85% are singletons and the top ten take about 10%. V lost 3 bases, J lost 1 base, and 12 bases lay in between. The CDR3 totals 15 residues. Germline V gene lookup returns CDR1 ENHRY and CDR2 SYGVKD. V is TRBV10-3 and J is TRBJ1-1; TRBD1 might be the D (6 bases). The sample taken for sequencing was PBMCs. The sequence was collected from a woman aged 45-59 years in good health and CMV-seropositive. The chain's CDR3 is CAISERAQGNTEAFF. The CDR3 DNA reads TGTGCCATCAGTGAACGGGCACAGGGGAACACTGAAGCTTTCTTT.